The clone carrying this T cell receptor (beta chain) was detected once. Antigen specificity is unknown. The data were produced by immunoSEQ multiplex PCR, yet TCRdb's version contains in-frame clones alone and is incomplete. The data show about 17,000 clones, just under 90% seen once. Per germline, CDR1 MNHNS and CDR2 SASEGT. Trimming removed 8 bases at V and 0 bases at J, with 16 bases between. CDR3 size: 15 residues. The sample comes from a study of chemoradiotherapy in HPV16-positive cancers. Background on the study: Candidate HPV-specific clones and shared TCR motifs came from a couple of HPV16-positive patients. Points from the study as a whole: In HPV16-positive patients, HPV-responsive T-cell expansion tracked better recurrence-free survival.

This sample comprised blood, obtained from a patient who underwent chemoradiotherapy. The source of this sequence is a human donor with HPV-associated anogenital cancer. The rearrangement links TRBV6-1 to TRBJ1-1, with D possibly TRBD1 on 6 matching bases. The chain's CDR3 is CASGSHGQMNTEAFF. CDR3 sequence (DNA): TGTGCCAGCGGATCCCACGGACAGATGAACACTGAAGCTTTCTTT.